This T cell receptor beta chain was documented in a study of long-term antiretroviral therapy in people with HIV. Study-level findings and limits: In the period from about 2004 to 2017, blood was collected, possibly under older ART regimens. HIV repertoires had narrower CDR3 length ranges than controls. The repertoire was dominated at all time points by clones expanded before ART.

On this clone: The antigen is unknown.

The CDR3 runs to 13 residues. The V gene's germline CDR1 is MRHNA and CDR2 SNTAGT. Deletions cut 6 bases from V and 0 bases from J, with 9 bases between. An immunoSEQ assay, version v3.0, was performed at survey level. Using immunoSEQ multiplex PCR, the repertoire was profiled, and TCRdb retains in-frame clones only, with some absent. The sample contains around 19,000 clones, roughly 75% of which appear only once. This clonotype was obtained from a woman in her twenties or thirties with HIV. The sample was unsorted PBMCs, taken 2.9 years after starting antiretroviral therapy. The rearrangement joins TRBV6-4 to TRBJ2-7; D unresolved. For the CDR3, the DNA is TGTGCCAGCAGGAACCCAGACTCCTACGAGCAGTACGTC. This codes for CASRNPDSYEQYV.